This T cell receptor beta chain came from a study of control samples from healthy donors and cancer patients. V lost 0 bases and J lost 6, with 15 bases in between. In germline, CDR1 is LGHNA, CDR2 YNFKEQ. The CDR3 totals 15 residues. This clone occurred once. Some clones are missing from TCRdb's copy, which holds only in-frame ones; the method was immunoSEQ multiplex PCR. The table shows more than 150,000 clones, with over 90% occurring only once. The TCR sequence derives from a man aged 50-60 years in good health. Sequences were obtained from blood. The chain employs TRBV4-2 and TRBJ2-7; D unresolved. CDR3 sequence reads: CASSQDLYRGFEQYF. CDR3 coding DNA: TGTGCCAGCAGCCAAGATTTGTATCGAGGCTTCGAGCAGTACTTC.